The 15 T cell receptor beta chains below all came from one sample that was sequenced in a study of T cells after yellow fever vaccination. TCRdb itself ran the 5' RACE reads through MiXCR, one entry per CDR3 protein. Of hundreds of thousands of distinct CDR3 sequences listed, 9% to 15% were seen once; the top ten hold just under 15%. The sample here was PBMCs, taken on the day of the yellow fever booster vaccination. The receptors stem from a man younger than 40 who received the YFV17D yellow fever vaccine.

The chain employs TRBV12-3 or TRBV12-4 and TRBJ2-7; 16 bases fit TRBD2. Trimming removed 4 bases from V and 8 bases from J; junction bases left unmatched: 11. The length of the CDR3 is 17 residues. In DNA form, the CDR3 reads TGTGCCAGCAGTTCCAAACCGGGGACTAGCGGGAGGGGCAAGCAGTACTTC. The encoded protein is CASSSKPGTSGRGKQYF.

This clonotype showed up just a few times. In DNA, the CDR3 is TGCGCCAGCAGCTTGCAAGGGGGTATTGACTATGGCTACACCTTC. This gives the protein CASSLQGGIDYGYTF. This chain joins TRBV5-1 and TRBJ1-2, with D tentatively TRBD1 (6 bases). The CDR3 sequence is 15 residues long. V shed 1 base and J shed 3 bases, with 13 bases lying between them. The germline V gene encodes CDR1 SGHRS and CDR2 YFSETQ.

For the CDR3, the DNA is TGTGCCAGCAGCCCGGACAGGGGGCGGGCTGGAAACACCATATATTTT. As protein: CASSPDRGRAGNTIYF. This chain links TRBV5-6 with TRBJ1-3; TRBD1 aligns across 11 bases. Germline V CDR1 and CDR2: SGHDT, YYEEEE. The V and J ends lost 4 bases and 2 bases, in that order; junction bases with no gene match: 5. The CDR3 spans 16 residues.

CDR3 coding DNA: TGTGCCAGCAGCGAACCGGGAACAAAGCAGTTCTTC. Amino acid sequence: CASSEPGTKQFF. This chain uses TRBV7-3 with TRBJ2-1; D may be TRBD2 (5 bases). Germline CDR1 SGHTA, CDR2 FQGTGA. The CDR3 is 12 residues long. V was cut by 5 bases and J by 11 bases, with 13 bases left in between.

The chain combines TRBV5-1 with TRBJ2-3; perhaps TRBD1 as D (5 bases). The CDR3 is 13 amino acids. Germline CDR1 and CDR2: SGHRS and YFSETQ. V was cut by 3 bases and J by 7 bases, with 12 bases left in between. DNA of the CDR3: TGCGCCAGCAGCTCAAATGGGGCCAATACGCAGTATTTT. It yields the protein CASSSNGANTQYF.

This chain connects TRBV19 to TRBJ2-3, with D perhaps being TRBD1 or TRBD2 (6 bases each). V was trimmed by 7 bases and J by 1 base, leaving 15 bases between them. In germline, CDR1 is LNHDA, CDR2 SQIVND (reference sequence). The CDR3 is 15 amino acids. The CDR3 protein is CASMTYREGTDTQYF. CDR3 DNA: TGTGCCAGTATGACCTACAGGGAGGGCACAGATACGCAGTATTTT.

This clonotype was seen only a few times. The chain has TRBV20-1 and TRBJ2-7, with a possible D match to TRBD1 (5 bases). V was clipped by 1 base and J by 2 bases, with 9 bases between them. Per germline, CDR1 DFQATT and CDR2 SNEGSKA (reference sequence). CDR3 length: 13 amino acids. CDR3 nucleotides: TGCAGTGCTAGAGCAGGGCGAACCTACGAGCAGTACTTC. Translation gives CSARAGRTYEQYF.

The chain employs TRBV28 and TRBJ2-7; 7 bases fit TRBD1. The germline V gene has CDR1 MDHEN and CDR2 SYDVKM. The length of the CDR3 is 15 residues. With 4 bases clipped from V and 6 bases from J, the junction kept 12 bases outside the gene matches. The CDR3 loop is CASSSNRGFTSEQYF. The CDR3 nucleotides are TGTGCCAGCAGTTCCAACAGGGGTTTCACGAGCGAGCAGTACTTC.

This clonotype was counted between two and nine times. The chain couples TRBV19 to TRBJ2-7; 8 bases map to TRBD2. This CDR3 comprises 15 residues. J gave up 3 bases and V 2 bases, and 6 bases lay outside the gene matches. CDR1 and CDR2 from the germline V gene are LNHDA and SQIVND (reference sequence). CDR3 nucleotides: TGTGCCAGTAGTATAATCAGCGGGAGTAACTACGAGCAGTACTTC. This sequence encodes CASSIISGSNYEQYF.

The CDR3 DNA is TGTGCCAGTAGCCCTGCCGGGACTAGCTTGCAGTTCTTC. This codes for CASSPAGTSLQFF. The V and J genes are TRBV19 and TRBJ2-1, with 9 bases that match TRBD2. The CDR3 loop spans 13 amino acids. The J segment lost 12 bases and the V segment lost 6 bases, leaving 9 bases of the junction unmatched. CDR1 LNHDA and CDR2 SQIVND come from the germline V gene (reference sequence).

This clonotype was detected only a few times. CDR3 nucleotide sequence: TGTGCCAGCTCCCGGGACAGGGGGCTCGCCCTCCACTTT. Amino acid sequence: CASSRDRGLALHF. The chain has TRBV7-2 and TRBJ1-6, with 12 bases matching TRBD1. This CDR3 is built from 13 residues. Losses at the gene ends were 8 bases for V and 14 bases for J; bases not matched to a gene: 7. Looked up from germline, CDR1 is SGHTA and CDR2 is FQGNSA.

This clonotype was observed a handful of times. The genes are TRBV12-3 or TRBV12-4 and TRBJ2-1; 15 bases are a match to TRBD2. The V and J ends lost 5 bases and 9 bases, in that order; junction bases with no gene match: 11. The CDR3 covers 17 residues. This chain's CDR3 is CASSLLSGGLAGGEQFF. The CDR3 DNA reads TGTGCCAGCAGTCTGCTGTCCGGGGGACTAGCGGGAGGTGAGCAGTTCTTC.

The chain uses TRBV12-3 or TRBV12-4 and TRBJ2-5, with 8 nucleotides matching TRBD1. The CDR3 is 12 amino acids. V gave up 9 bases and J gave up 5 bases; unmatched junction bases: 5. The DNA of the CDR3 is TGTGCCAGTAGACAGGGGTGGGAGACCCAGTACTTC. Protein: CASRQGWETQYF.

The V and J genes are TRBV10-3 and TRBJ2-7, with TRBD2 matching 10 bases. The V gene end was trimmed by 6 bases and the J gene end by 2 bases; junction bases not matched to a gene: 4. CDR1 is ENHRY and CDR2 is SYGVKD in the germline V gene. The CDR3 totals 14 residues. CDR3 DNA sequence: TGTGCCATCAGGGCTAGCGGGAGCGCCTACGAGCAGTACTTC. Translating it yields CAIRASGSAYEQYF.

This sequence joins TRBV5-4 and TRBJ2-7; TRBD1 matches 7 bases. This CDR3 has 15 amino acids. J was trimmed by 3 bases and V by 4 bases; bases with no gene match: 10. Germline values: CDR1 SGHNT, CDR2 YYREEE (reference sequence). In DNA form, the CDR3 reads TGTGCCAGCAGCCAGTCCGGGACAGCGATCTACGAGCAGTACTTC. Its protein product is CASSQSGTAIYEQYF.